Sequencing of this TCR beta chain was carried out in a study of graft-versus-host responses after intestinal transplantation. Study background: Isolated intestinal, liver-intestinal, or multivisceral transplants were what recipients had. The recipients all started with anti-thymocyte globulin induction and then took tacrolimus and steroids for 3 to 4 years.

Study-level results: Ileal or blood samples showed some GvH clones first, and such clones were also found in recipient marrow.

The germline V and J ends were trimmed by 6 bases and 2 bases, with 11 bases remaining between them. The germline V gene encodes CDR1 SQVTM and CDR2 ANQGSEA. The CDR3 sequence is 12 residues long. As concerns this clone: Its antigen remains unknown.

The method was immunoSEQ multiplex PCR; TCRdb's version includes in-frame clones alone and lacks a portion of them. Of 99,000 or so clones listed, roughly 87% were seen once; the top ten hold roughly 1%. This TCR derives from a human donor who received an intestinal transplant. The material sequenced was unstimulated CD4+ T cells sorted from spleen or lymph node cells, taken before intestinal transplant. V usage is TRBV29-1 and J usage is TRBJ2-7; D unresolved. Written as DNA, the CDR3 is TGCAGCGTACAGAAAACCACCTACGAGCAGTACTTC. Protein product: CSVQKTTYEQYF.